Each of the 17 T cell receptor beta chains below was sequenced from the same sample in a study of cytomegalovirus exposure and HLA in healthy donors. Assay: immunoSEQ multiplex PCR; the TCRdb copy retains only in-frame clones and omits some. The repertoire includes about 140,000 clones, 90% to 95% of them detected once, and approximately 0.7% sits in the top ten. The material sequenced was PBMCs. The receptors were sampled from a man between 18 and 29 years old in good health and CMV-seronegative.

V usage is TRBV9 and J usage is TRBJ2-1; D is possibly TRBD2 (6 bases). The CDR3 contains 13 residues. Trimming removed 3 bases at V and 6 bases at J, with 10 bases between. The germline V gene encodes CDR1 SGDLS and CDR2 YYNGEE. The CDR3 DNA reads TGTGCCAGCAGCGCCCGGGACTTCAATGAGCAGTTCTTC. Translation: CASSARDFNEQFF.

The V call is TRBV18, the J call TRBJ2-6; perhaps TRBD1 as D (6 bases). This CDR3 spans 16 amino acids. V lost 4 bases and J 3 bases, leaving 13 bases between the germline ends. From germline, CDR1 is KGHSH and CDR2 LQKENI. This chain's CDR3 is CASSQQGFGGANVLTF. The CDR3 coding sequence is TGTGCCAGCTCACAACAGGGTTTCGGTGGGGCCAACGTCCTGACTTTC.

This chain links TRBV5-1 with TRBJ2-3; 7 bases fit TRBD2. Trimming removed 4 bases from V and 2 bases from J; junction bases left unmatched: 7. Per the germline V gene, CDR1 is SGHRS and CDR2 is YFSETQ. The CDR3 is 15 residues long. The CDR3 region is CASSIGGTNTDTQYF. CDR3 coding DNA: TGCGCCAGCAGCATTGGGGGGACTAACACAGATACGCAGTATTTT.

The rearrangement uses TRBV9 and TRBJ2-1; TRBD1 aligns across 7 bases. J lost 3 bases, V lost 2 bases, and 5 bases had no gene match. CDR1 and CDR2 from the germline V gene are SGDLS and YYNGEE. The CDR3 has 15 residues. In DNA, the CDR3 is TGTGCCAGCAGCGTGAGGGGGCCGGGCTACAATGAGCAGTTCTTC. Translation: CASSVRGPGYNEQFF.

The rearrangement joins TRBV18 to TRBJ2-3; 16 bases align to TRBD2. Per germline, CDR1 KGHSH and CDR2 LQKENI. The CDR3 sequence is 19 residues long. With V trimmed by 0 bases and J by 4 bases, 7 bases remained unmatched. The CDR3: CASSPPGTSGGAYADTQYF. The CDR3 DNA follows: TGTGCCAGCTCACCACCCGGGACTAGCGGGGGGGCATATGCAGATACGCAGTATTTT.

The rearrangement uses TRBV18 and TRBJ2-7, with TRBD2 as a possible D gene (5 bases). Germline V gene data show CDR1 as KGHSH and CDR2 as LQKENI. V gave up 6 bases and J gave up 2 bases, with 11 bases separating them. CDR3 length: 13 residues. DNA for the CDR3: TGTGCCAGCTCCCACGGGGTGGCCTACGAGCAGTACGTC. Its translation: CASSHGVAYEQYV.

The J gene is TRBJ1-6, the V gene TRBV11-2, with D uncertain. CDR1 is SGHAT and CDR2 is FQNNGV in the germline V gene. The V end was cut by 1 base, the J end by 8 bases, with 12 bases between. The CDR3 runs 15 residues. For the CDR3, the DNA is TGTGCCAGCAGCTTAGCTGTCCTCTTCGATTCACCCCTCCACTTT. Translating it yields CASSLAVLFDSPLHF.

In this sample, this clone turned up once. Other DNA sequences in the sample encode the same CDR3. The chain is built from TRBV7-9 and TRBJ1-1; D not resolved. Trimming shortened V by 3 bases and J by 4 bases, and 9 bases separated the two germline ends. This CDR3 is built from 13 residues. Germline CDR1 is SEHNR and CDR2 is FQNEAQ (reference sequence). The CDR3 loop reads CASSFQGGTEAFF. The CDR3 region has the DNA TGTGCCAGCAGCTTCCAAGGCGGCACTGAAGCTTTCTTT.

The chain employs TRBV15 and TRBJ2-1, with 7 positions matching TRBD2. The CDR3 has 15 residues. The germline V gene encodes CDR1 LNHNV and CDR2 YYDKDF (reference sequence). The junction had 12 bases not matched to a gene; V was cut back by 8 bases and J by 5 bases. The CDR3 spells CATSPIAGADNEQFF. The CDR3 DNA is TGTGCCACCTCGCCAATTGCGGGAGCCGACAATGAGCAGTTCTTC.

The genes are TRBV12-5 and TRBJ2-2; TRBD1 aligns across 8 bases. After removal of 5 bases from V and 1 base from J, the junction contained 3 bases not matched to a gene. Germline values: CDR1 LGHNT, CDR2 FRNRAP. The CDR3 is 15 amino acids. The CDR3 region has the DNA TGTGCTAGTGGTCGGGGACAGGTGAACACCGGGGAGCTGTTTTTT. Translating it yields CASGRGQVNTGELFF.

V and J are TRBV6-6 and TRBJ2-1, with a tentative D call TRBD2 (5 bases). This CDR3 is 12 amino acids long. The V gene's germline CDR1 is MNHNY and CDR2 SVGAGI (reference sequence). Trimming removed 8 bases at V and 6 bases at J, with 11 bases between. The CDR3 DNA reads TGTGCCAGCGCCGTTAGCGCCAATGAGCAGTTCTTC. It translates to CASAVSANEQFF.

The chain couples TRBV7-9 to TRBJ2-3, with TRBD2 matching over 10 bases. V was pared by 6 bases and J by 5 bases, with 14 bases of the junction left unmatched. From germline, CDR1 is SEHNR and CDR2 FQNEAQ (reference sequence). This CDR3 comprises 17 residues. CDR3 coding DNA: TGTGCCAGCAGTCCTCTCAGCGGGGGGGGCAGAGAAGATACGCAGTATTTT. Translation gives CASSPLSGGGREDTQYF.

The V and J genes are TRBV19 and TRBJ2-5; 9 bases match TRBD2. Germline V lookup: CDR1 LNHDA, CDR2 SQIVND (reference sequence). V shed 9 bases and J 0 bases; nucleotides not matched to a gene: 11. The CDR3 consists of 16 residues. DNA of the CDR3: TGTGCCAGCAGGGAGGAGGCTAGCGGGGACCAAGAGACCCAGTACTTC. It translates to CASREEASGDQETQYF.

The chain links TRBV30 to TRBJ1-5; D gene ambiguous. Trimming took off 1 base at V and 2 bases at J, with 18 bases between the two ends. The CDR3 length is 17 residues. Germline values: CDR1 GTSNPN, CDR2 SVGIG (reference sequence). DNA of the CDR3: TGTGCCTGGAGTGCCCTAGGCGGACTTCCGGGCAATCAGCCCCAGCATTTT. It is translated as CAWSALGGLPGNQPQHF.

This clone was recorded once. J is TRBJ2-7 and V is TRBV10-3; D possibly corresponds to TRBD1 (5 bases). Germline values: CDR1 ENHRY, CDR2 SYGVKD. CDR3 size: 12 residues. The V end lost 3 bases, the J end lost 6 bases, and 9 bases lay between the germline ends. The CDR3 DNA reads TGTGCCATCAGTGACAGCAGGGCCGAGCAGTACGTC. As protein: CAISDSRAEQYV.

The chain couples TRBV5-1 to TRBJ2-1, with a possible D match to TRBD2 (6 bases). CDR3 length: 14 amino acids. V shed 7 bases and J shed 5 bases, with 16 bases lying between them. Germline V gene data show CDR1 as SGHRS and CDR2 as YFSETQ. The CDR3 DNA is TGCGCCAGCGGTTTCCGGGACTCAAACAATGAGCAGTTCTTC. It is translated as CASGFRDSNNEQFF.

On this clone itself: One base away lies a much larger clone, so this may be a sequencing read error. The rearrangement links TRBV5-4 to TRBJ2-5, with 10 bases matching TRBD1. Germline V lookup: CDR1 SGHNT, CDR2 YYREEE (reference sequence). V lost 4 bases to trimming and J lost 2 bases; unmatched junction nucleotides: 2. The CDR3 has 14 residues. CDR3 sequence: CASSKDRGQETQYF. CDR3 DNA: TGTGCCAGCAGCAAGGACAGGGGGCAAGAGACCCAGTACTTC.